Each of the 18 T cell receptor beta chains below was sequenced from the same sample in a study of regulatory T cells in long-lasting Graves disease. The TCR beta library used iRepertoire HTBI primers with Arm-PCR amplification of CDR3. TCRdb re-called the multiplex PCR reads through MiXCR, storing one row per CDR3 protein. This sample has a few hundred thousand distinct CDR3 sequences; 20% to 25% occur once, and the top ten carry approximately 14%. Time point noted: newly diagnosed GD, antithyroid drugs for less than 3 months. PBMC-derived RNA was used for the TCR library. Sequencing used peripheral blood mononuclear cells (PBMCs), obtained at new diagnosis, from a patient treated with antithyroid drugs. The receptors were sampled from a female donor with Graves disease.

The genes are TRBV24-1 and TRBJ2-3; 8 bases fit TRBD2. CDR1 is KGHDR, CDR2 SFDVKD, per germline. V dropped 9 bases and J dropped 1; count of bases not matched to a gene: 8. The CDR3 has 15 residues. CDR3 residues: CATSGGAGGTDTQYF. In DNA, the CDR3 is TGTGCCACCTCCGGTGGAGCGGGAGGCACAGATACGCAGTATTTT.

This clonotype came up many times. V gene TRBV20-1 combines with J gene TRBJ2-5; unclear D gene. The CDR3 runs to 15 residues. The V and J ends lost 7 bases and 2 bases respectively, with 20 bases between them. The germline CDR1 and CDR2 sequences are DFQATT and SNEGSKA (reference sequence). The CDR3 nucleotides read TGCAGTGTACAGAGGCCCGCAGCGCAACAAGAGACCCAGTACTTC. Its protein is CSVQRPAAQQETQYF.

As for this clonotype: Possible read error: a much larger clone is one base away. The CDR3 does not end in the conserved phenylalanine or tryptophan, so this is likely a read error. The chain combines TRBV6-1 with TRBJ2-5; D might be TRBD1 or TRBD2, each matching 5 bases. The CDR3 runs 15 residues. Looked up from germline, CDR1 is MNHNS and CDR2 is SASEGT. With 5 bases removed from V and 4 bases from J, the gap between germline ends came to 17 bases. The CDR3 DNA sequence: TGTGCCAGCAGTCAAGAGGGACCTCCGCGAGAGACCCAGTACGTC. Translation: CASSQEGPPRETQYV.

This clonotype was detected many times. This chain connects TRBV2 to TRBJ2-7; D unresolved. V lost 0 bases to trimming and J lost 3 bases, with 9 bases between them. The CDR3 is made up of 14 amino acids. Germline assignment: CDR1 SNHLY and CDR2 FYNNEI. The CDR3 here is CASSEALGGYEQYF. CDR3 coding DNA: TGTGCCAGCAGTGAAGCGCTAGGCGGCTACGAGCAGTACTTC.

This clonotype was counted a few times. The chain employs TRBV10-3 and TRBJ1-2; maybe TRBD1 (6 bases). V shed 4 bases and J shed 2 bases, with 11 bases lying between them. Germline V lookup: CDR1 ENHRY, CDR2 SYGVKD. The CDR3 is 14 residues long. In DNA form, the CDR3 reads TGTGCCATCAGTGTAGGGACAATAAACTATGGCTACACCTTC. Amino acid sequence: CAISVGTINYGYTF.

The table lists this clonotype with many counts. The chain employs TRBV2 and TRBJ2-1, with 7 bases lining up with TRBD1. J lost 10 bases, V lost 6 bases, and 3 bases had no gene match. The CDR3 length is 11 residues. The germline gives CDR1 SNHLY, CDR2 FYNNEI. The CDR3, as DNA: TGTGCCAGCAGATTACAGGGGGAGCAGTTCTTC. Translation: CASRLQGEQFF.

This clonotype was counted between two and nine times. The rearrangement links TRBV25-1 to TRBJ2-6; possible D gene TRBD2, 5 bases. The CDR3 length is 18 residues. CDR1 is MGHDK, CDR2 SYGVNS, per germline. Deletions cut 4 bases from V and 0 bases from J, with 16 bases between. In nucleotides, the CDR3 is TGTGCCAGCAGTGCCCTTGCGGGCCGAAGCTCTGGGGCCAACGTCCTGACTTTC. It is translated as CASSALAGRSSGANVLTF.

This clonotype was observed a few times. V gene TRBV4-1 combines with J gene TRBJ2-7; D possibly uses TRBD1 or TRBD2 (5 bases each). Germline assignment: CDR1 MGHRA and CDR2 YSYEKL. V dropped 0 bases and J dropped 2 bases, with 14 bases sitting between them. The CDR3 runs 16 residues. The CDR3 sequence is CASSQEPGTAAYEQYF. CDR3 DNA sequence: TGCGCCAGCAGCCAAGAGCCCGGGACCGCAGCCTACGAGCAGTACTTC.

The chain recombines TRBV19 with TRBJ1-6; no reliable D call. Trimming took off 6 bases at V and 7 bases at J, with 4 bases between the two ends. Germline CDR1 LNHDA, CDR2 SQIVND (reference sequence). The CDR3 contains 11 residues. The CDR3 bases are TGTGCCAGTAGACAGAATTCACCCCTCCACTTT. It codes for CASRQNSPLHF.

This clonotype has at least ten counts. CDR3: CASRSGGTYEQYF. The CDR3 nucleotides read TGTGCCAGCAGGAGCGGGGGAACCTACGAGCAGTACTTC. The J gene is TRBJ2-7, the V gene TRBV7-2; 8 bases line up with TRBD2. The length of the CDR3 is 13 residues. V gave up 6 bases and J gave up 2 bases; unmatched junction bases: 3. Germline loops: CDR1 SGHTA, CDR2 FQGNSA. Combining the CDR3 with reference TRBV7-2 and TRBJ2-7 gives the whole variable domain GAGVSQSPSNKVTEKGKDVELRCDPISGHTALYWYRQSLGQGLEFLIYFQGNSAPDKSGLPSDRFSAERTGGSVSTLTIQRTQQEDSAVYLCASRSGGTYEQYFGPGTRLTVT.

This clonotype has only a few counts. Lacking the conserved final phenylalanine or tryptophan, this CDR3 likely reflects a read error. In nucleotides, the CDR3 is TGTGCCAGCAGTCCCGGGACAGGGGGCTACGAGCAGTACTCC. It encodes CASSPGTGGYEQYS. The chain has TRBV27 and TRBJ2-7, with TRBD1 matching 11 bases. From germline, CDR1 is MNHEY and CDR2 SMNVEV (reference sequence). V was pared by 5 bases and J by 3 bases, with 3 bases of the junction left unmatched. The CDR3 loop spans 14 amino acids.

This clonotype showed up many times. This chain's CDR3 is CASRPGTGGMYGYTF. The CDR3 region has the DNA TGTGCCAGCAGGCCCGGGACAGGGGGAATGTATGGCTACACCTTC. The V gene is TRBV2, the J gene TRBJ1-2; the match to TRBD1 covers 11 bases. Trimming cost V 6 bases and J 5 bases; bases outside gene matches: 8. The CDR3 is made up of 15 amino acids. CDR1 is SNHLY, CDR2 FYNNEI, per germline. The whole variable domain, filled in from reference TRBV2 and TRBJ1-2, reads EPEVTQTPSHQVTQMGQEVILRCVPISNHLYFYWYRQILGQKVEFLVSFYNNEISEKSEIFDDQFSVERPDGSNFTLKIRSTKLEDSAMYFCASRPGTGGMYGYTFGSGTRLTVV.

This clonotype was counted at least ten times. The V and J genes are TRBV5-1 and TRBJ1-2; 8 bases map to TRBD1. The V gene end was trimmed by 1 base and the J gene end by 7 bases; junction bases not matched to a gene: 9. Looked up from germline, CDR1 is SGHRS and CDR2 is YFSETQ. CDR3 size: 15 residues. CDR3 nucleotides: TGCGCCAGCAGCTTGACAGGCAGGGGGCAGGGTGGCTACACCTTC. Its protein product is CASSLTGRGQGGYTF.

This clonotype has a count of ten or more. The chain carries TRBV10-3 and TRBJ2-1; D unresolved. This CDR3 region has 12 residues. V was pared by 0 bases and J by 7 bases, with 4 bases between. Per the germline V gene, CDR1 is ENHRY and CDR2 is SYGVKD. For the CDR3, the DNA is TGTGCCATCAGTGAGTCGGATAATGAGCAGTTCTTC. Encoded protein: CAISESDNEQFF.

This clonotype was seen at least ten times. V and J are TRBV7-2 and TRBJ2-1, with 13 bases identical to TRBD2. V was pared by 6 bases and J by 7 bases, with 9 bases of the junction left unmatched. Germline CDR1 SGHTA, CDR2 FQGNSA. The CDR3 totals 16 residues. The CDR3 DNA reads TGTGCCAGCAGTCCATGGGGGACTAGCGGGATAAATGAGCAGTTCTTC. Amino acids: CASSPWGTSGINEQFF.

This clonotype was seen a few times. The chain recombines TRBV19 with TRBJ1-2; 10 bases are a match to TRBD1. The V segment lost 5 bases and the J segment 7 bases; nucleotides outside the gene matches: 10. This CDR3 spans 15 amino acids. The germline V gene encodes CDR1 LNHDA and CDR2 SQIVND (reference sequence). For the CDR3, the DNA is TGTGCCAGTAGTGAATGGGACAGGGGTGAGAGTGGCTACACCTTC. It encodes CASSEWDRGESGYTF.

This clonotype was counted ten times or more. This chain uses TRBV7-2 with TRBJ2-7, with TRBD2 as a possible D gene (6 bases). The ends were cut back, 3 bases at V and 0 bases at J, with 9 bases in the middle. Germline CDR1 reads SGHTA; CDR2 reads FQGNSA. CDR3 length: 14 amino acids. The CDR3 sequence: CASSFSGTSYEQYF. CDR3 DNA sequence: TGTGCCAGCAGCTTTAGCGGTACCTCCTACGAGCAGTACTTC. Combining the CDR3 with reference TRBV7-2 and TRBJ2-7 gives the whole variable domain GAGVSQSPSNKVTEKGKDVELRCDPISGHTALYWYRQSLGQGLEFLIYFQGNSAPDKSGLPSDRFSAERTGGSVSTLTIQRTQQEDSAVYLCASSFSGTSYEQYFGPGTRLTVT.

This clonotype was detected a few times. Possible read error: a much larger clone is one base away. The gene calls are TRBV3-1 and TRBJ1-1; the D is unclear. The CDR3 consists of 12 residues. CDR1 and CDR2 (germline): LGHDT, YNNKEL (reference sequence). The V and J ends lost 1 base and 9 bases respectively, with 9 bases between them. This CDR3 is CASSQADGQAFF. As DNA, the CDR3 is TGTGCCAGCAGCCAAGCTGACGGGCAAGCTTTCTTT.